The 5 T cell receptor beta chains presented below share a single source sample, sequenced in a study of T cells in Graves' hyperthyroidism and ophthalmopathy. RNA transcripts yielded amplified TCR beta CDR3 regions. During a first-round RT-PCR of the TCR CDR3, the HTBI primer set was used. TCRdb fed the multiplex PCR reads into MiXCR, producing one record per CDR3 protein. This table has hundreds of thousands of distinct CDR3 sequences, 18% appearing once. The sequenced sample consisted of blood. These receptors were obtained from a woman in her forties or fifties with Graves' hyperthyroidism that later progressed to Graves' ophthalmopathy.

This clonotype was observed a handful of times. The chain recombines TRBV28 with TRBJ2-1; a possible D gene is TRBD2 (6 bases). Trimming stripped 8 bases from V and 4 bases from J, with 12 bases between. Germline V gene lookup returns CDR1 MDHEN and CDR2 SYDVKM. The CDR3 has 13 amino acids. The CDR3 protein is CASRGLEYNEQFF. For the CDR3, the DNA is TGTGCCAGCCGGGGACTCGAGTACAATGAGCAGTTCTTC.

J is TRBJ1-2 and V is TRBV20-1, with 7 bases lining up with TRBD1. With 4 bases clipped from V and 4 bases from J, the junction kept 6 bases outside the gene matches. Germline V gives CDR1 DFQATT, CDR2 SNEGSKA (reference sequence). The CDR3 contains 13 residues. The CDR3 protein is CSATSDRTYGYTF. The CDR3 DNA reads as TGCAGTGCTACTTCGGACAGGACCTATGGCTACACCTTC.

The chain uses TRBV5-4 and TRBJ2-7, with D perhaps being TRBD1 or TRBD2 (6 bases each). V was trimmed by 2 bases and J by 6 bases, leaving 18 bases between them. The germline V gene encodes CDR1 SGHNT and CDR2 YYREEE (reference sequence). This CDR3 spans 15 amino acids. DNA of the CDR3: TGTGCCAGCAGCTTTTTTGCAGGGGACTCGGTCGAGCAGTACTTC. It yields the protein CASSFFAGDSVEQYF.

This chain links TRBV27 with TRBJ2-7, with 7 bases matching TRBD1. Germline loops: CDR1 MNHEY, CDR2 SMNVEV (reference sequence). The CDR3 is made up of 15 amino acids. J lost 1 base, V lost 2 bases, and 5 bases had no gene match. The DNA of the CDR3 is TGTGCCAGCAGTTTAATAGGCAGGGGGTCCTACGAGCAGTACTTC. Residues: CASSLIGRGSYEQYF.

This clonotype was observed a few times. The chain uses TRBV6-1 and TRBJ2-3; 7 bases are shared with TRBD2. Trimming cost V 3 bases and J 4 bases; bases outside gene matches: 4. Germline CDR1 and CDR2: MNHNS and SASEGT. The CDR3 is made up of 14 amino acids. The CDR3 loop reads CASSDLGGADTQYF. The CDR3 DNA follows: TGTGCCAGCAGTGATCTGGGGGGGGCAGATACGCAGTATTTT.